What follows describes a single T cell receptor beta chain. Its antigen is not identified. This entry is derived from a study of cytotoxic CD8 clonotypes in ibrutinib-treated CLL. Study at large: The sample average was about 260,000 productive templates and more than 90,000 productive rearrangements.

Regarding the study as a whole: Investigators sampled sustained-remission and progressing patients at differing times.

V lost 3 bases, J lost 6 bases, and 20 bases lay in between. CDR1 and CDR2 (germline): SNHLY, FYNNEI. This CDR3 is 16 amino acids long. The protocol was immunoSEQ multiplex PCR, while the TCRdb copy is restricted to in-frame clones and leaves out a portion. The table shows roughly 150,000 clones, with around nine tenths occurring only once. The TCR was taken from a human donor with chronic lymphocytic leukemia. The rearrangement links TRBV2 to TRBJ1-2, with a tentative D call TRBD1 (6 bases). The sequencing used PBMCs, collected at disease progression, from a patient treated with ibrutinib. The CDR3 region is CASSDNTGRSRDGYTF. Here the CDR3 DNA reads TGTGCCAGCAGTGACAATACAGGGAGATCTCGAGATGGCTACACCTTC. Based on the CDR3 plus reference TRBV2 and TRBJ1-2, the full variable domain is EPEVTQTPSHQVTQMGQEVILRCVPISNHLYFYWYRQILGQKVEFLVSFYNNEISEKSEIFDDQFSVERPDGSNFTLKIRSTKLEDSAMYFCASSDNTGRSRDGYTFGSGTRLTVV.